This TCR beta chain was recovered during a study of blood T cell repertoires in COVID-19 (dated by TCRdb to the early 2020s). For the study in its entirety: Samples covering the acute and convalescent phases of COVID-19 were provided by collaborators in the United States, Italy and Spain. The dataset comprised deeply sampled blood TCRbeta repertoires from subjects exposed to, actively infected with, or recovered from COVID-19. Where available, HLA class I and class II types were obtained from metadata supplied by the sample provider rather than from assay-based typing. Samples came from the ongoing ImmuneRACE study (first 160 participants) plus 1,254 subjects from 6 global collaborators. The repertoires were released in a freely available public database meant as a resource for research on the immune response to SARS-CoV-2. The material from the prospective study consisted of cDNA or gDNA derived from T cells, B-cell-depleted T cells, or PBMCs. The sample metadata nearly always contained a de-identified subject ID, COVID-19 status, age in years and sex. Points the paper makes about the study in general: The quantity of clinical and demographic metadata differed by source and by participant and was supplied without curation.

Taken from cysteine to phenylalanine, the CDR3 has 12 residues. Only the CDR3 region is kept as DNA, spanning 36 bases read in frame from base 1. Comment on this clone: No antigen is known for it. One junction end disagrees with the germline gene, perhaps due to a read error.

One collaborating source in Seattle enrolled patients during active infection and followed them longitudinally through the course of disease. Collaborating institutions collected whole blood in K2EDTA tubes following their own protocols. For TCRbeta analysis, collaborators shipped samples in one of three forms: frozen whole blood, isolated PBMCs, or DNA extracted from either of those sample types. The immunoSEQ Assay, a bias-controlled multiplex PCR, was used to amplify TCRbeta CDR3 regions from genomic DNA. Concerning the study's data processing: The number of nucleated cells in each sample was estimated by amplification of reference gene primers within the assay. Sequence reads were collapsed and filtered to measure the absolute abundance of every unique TCRbeta CDR3 rearrangement. For each sample, productive Simpson clonality was calculated as the square root of Simpson's diversity index over productive rearrangements. Not all clones reach the TCRdb copy of this immuneACCESS table, which keeps in-frame sequences only. Checked studies attribute under half of the gap to unresolved V genes and leave the rest unexplained. V and J calls and clone size are copied from that table; D and trimming were computed from the DNA. This sample comprises 150,000 to 200,000 clones, approximately 80% of them detected only once. Roughly 15% of the sample lies in the top ten.

The sequence joins TRBV12-3 or TRBV12-4 to TRBJ1-2; the D gene identity is not certain. This receptor was obtained from a woman in her 70s with COVID-19, enrolled during active disease. The sample taken for sequencing was peripheral blood. The CDR3 region: CASSLGGLRHSF. At the DNA level, the sequence is TGTGCCAGCAGTTTAGGCGGCCTTCGTCATTCTTTT.